These 9 T cell receptor beta chains came from one sample sequenced in a study of T cells expressing NK-cell markers. TCRdb reprocessed the 5' RACE reads; each CDR3 protein has one entry and no DNA is given. Its table lists roughly 420,000 distinct CDR3 sequences. Sequenced material: blood T cells: a sorted CD56 or NKG2C T cell subset, CD4+ or CD8+ T cells, or bulk PBMC T cells (not recorded which). The receptors come from a woman aged 18-70 years in good health.

The chain is built from TRBV5-6 and TRBJ1-5. The CDR3 spans 18 residues. Per the germline V gene, CDR1 is SGHDT and CDR2 is YYEEEE. The CDR3 here is CASSLGVRALGGNQPQHF.

The V and J genes are TRBV25-1 and TRBJ2-2. CDR1 MGHDK and CDR2 SYGVNS come from the germline V gene. This CDR3 has 13 amino acids. The CDR3: CASSLHRTGELFF. The variable domain in full, completed from reference TRBV25-1 and TRBJ2-2, reads EADIYQTPRYLVIGTGKKITLECSQTMGHDKMYWYQQDPGMELHLIHYSYGVNSTEKGDLSSESTVSRIRTEHFPLTLESARPSHTSQYLCASSLHRTGELFFGEGSRLTVL.

V usage is TRBV7-2 and J usage is TRBJ1-5; without DNA, the TCRdb call of TRBD1 cannot be checked. The CDR3 has 12 amino acids. Germline CDR1 reads SGHTA; CDR2 reads FQGNSA. The chain's CDR3 is CASSPRLGTQHF.

The chain carries TRBV28 and TRBJ2-7; TCRdb's D call of TRBD2 is untestable without DNA. Per the germline V gene, CDR1 is MDHEN and CDR2 is SYDVKM. The CDR3 extends over 16 amino acids. CDR3 sequence: CASSLVQASGSYEQYF.

The chain employs TRBV20-1 and TRBJ1-4; TCRdb proposes TRBD1, but this gene call is untestable without DNA. This CDR3 has 14 residues. The germline CDR1 and CDR2 sequences are DFQATT and SNEGSKA (reference sequence). CDR3 residues: CSARERGRTGKLFF.

The V and J genes are TRBV13 and TRBJ2-1; TCRdb selects TRBD1, and the lack of DNA leaves this call unchecked. CDR1 and CDR2 from the germline V gene are PRHDT and FYEKMQ (reference sequence). The length of the CDR3 is 14 residues. This CDR3 is CASSNGQGKNEQFF. The entire variable domain, with the rest obtained from reference TRBV13 and TRBJ2-1, is as follows: AAGVIQSPRHLIKEKRETATLKCYPIPRHDTVYWYQQGPGQDPQFLISFYEKMQSDKGSIPDRFSAQQFSDYHSELNMSSLELGDSALYFCASSNGQGKNEQFFGPGTRLTVL.

The chain links TRBV7-9 to TRBJ1-4; TCRdb reports TRBD1, a call that lacks DNA to check it against. The CDR3 runs 15 residues. Germline CDR1 reads SEHNR; CDR2 reads FQNEAQ (reference sequence). The chain's CDR3 is CASSKTGSLNEKLFF.

This chain joins TRBV6-5 and TRBJ2-7; the TCRdb call, TRBD1, lacks DNA for checking. The CDR3 length is 12 residues. Germline-derived CDR1 and CDR2 are MNHEY and SVGAGI. CDR3 protein: CASGTENYEQYF.

The V call is TRBV19, the J call TRBJ1-2. Germline V gene sequence: CDR1 LNHDA, CDR2 SQIVND (reference sequence). CDR3 length: 12 residues. The CDR3 loop is CASSIRELGYTF.